This TCR beta chain originates from a study of blood T cell repertoires in COVID-19. The overall study: Acute and convalescent COVID-19 specimens originated in the United States, Italy and Spain.

Authors' processing steps: The authors estimated nucleated cell counts from reference gene primer amplification. The data were produced by immunoSEQ multiplex PCR, yet TCRdb's version contains in-frame clones alone and is incomplete. The V and J calls and clone size are taken from that table; D and trimming were inferred from the DNA. The data hold roughly 260,000 clones, with around four fifths observed a single time. V lost 8 bases and J lost 0, with 19 bases in between. This CDR3 region has 16 residues. Germline V gene sequence: CDR1 SNHLY, CDR2 FYNNEI. This clone was picked up one time. This chain links TRBV2 with TRBJ1-2; the D gene is possibly TRBD1 (6 bases). Material for sequencing was peripheral blood. The sequence came from a woman between 65 and 79 years old with acute or convalescent COVID-19. The CDR3, as DNA: TGTGCCAGCGAGCCAACCGGGACACTGGCTAACTATGGCTACACCTTC. Translation: CASEPTGTLANYGYTF.